The rows below give T cell receptor beta chains drawn from one sample of a study of regulatory T cells in long-lasting Graves disease. Via MiXCR, TCRdb re-called the multiplex PCR reads, giving one row per CDR3 protein. Here the sample spans roughly 400,000 distinct CDR3 sequences, over 20% being singletons. The sample in question was peripheral blood mononuclear cells (PBMCs), obtained when the disease was refractory, from a patient treated with antithyroid drugs. Receptor source: a female donor with Graves disease. CDR3s include the opening cysteine and the closing phenylalanine or tryptophan. D genes are given only for firm matches. Only part of the rows carry a size: once, few, many, or a class if the clone is expanded.

clone_size: many; v_call: TRBV7-8; j_call: TRBJ1-5; d_call: .; cdr3_nt: TGTGCCAGCAGCTTAGGAGTGGGGGGGATAGGTCATCAGCCCCAGCATTTT; cdr3_aa: CASSLGVGGIGHQPQHF
clone_size: many; v_call: TRBV11-2; j_call: TRBJ2-7; d_call: .; cdr3_nt: TGTGCCAGCAGCTTAGCCCCTGACAGATCCTACGAGCAGTACTTC; cdr3_aa: CASSLAPDRSYEQYF
clone_size: few; v_call: TRBV12-3/TRBV12-4; j_call: TRBJ2-3; d_call: .; cdr3_nt: TGTGCCAGCAGCAGCGCTGAAGATACGCAGTATTTT; cdr3_aa: CASSSAEDTQYF
clone_size: many; v_call: TRBV13; j_call: TRBJ2-7; d_call: .; cdr3_nt: TGTGCCAGCAGCGCCGACAACTCCTACGAGCAGTACTTC; cdr3_aa: CASSADNSYEQYF
clone_size: many; v_call: TRBV28; j_call: TRBJ1-4; d_call: .; cdr3_nt: TGTGCCAGCAGTCCTCCGGGGGCGAGTGAAAAACTGTTTTTT; cdr3_aa: CASSPPGASEKLFF
clone_size: .; v_call: TRBV7-7; j_call: TRBJ2-5; d_call: TRBD1; cdr3_nt: TGTGCTAGCAGCTCTGACAGGGTTTCTGCAGAGACCCAGTACTTC; cdr3_aa: CASSSDRVSAETQYF
clone_size: many; v_call: TRBV2; j_call: TRBJ2-2; d_call: TRBD1; cdr3_nt: TGTGCCAGCAGTGAAGTCTTGACAGGGCCCGGGGAGCTGTTTTTT; cdr3_aa: CASSEVLTGPGELFF
clone_size: .; v_call: TRBV5-1; j_call: TRBJ2-5; d_call: .; cdr3_nt: TGCGCCAGCAGCCTAGGGCTAGCGTTACAAGAGACCCAGTACTTC; cdr3_aa: CASSLGLALQETQYF
clone_size: many; v_call: TRBV28; j_call: TRBJ2-2; d_call: TRBD1; cdr3_nt: TGTGCCAGCAGCCCGGCTGGGACAGGCCATATTCGTGTGGAGCTGTTTTTT; cdr3_aa: CASSPAGTGHIRVELFF
clone_size: .; v_call: TRBV30; j_call: TRBJ2-7; d_call: .; cdr3_nt: TGTGCCTGGAGCGGGGACGGGGGATCTTACTACGAGCAGTACTTC; cdr3_aa: CAWSGDGGSYYEQYF
clone_size: .; v_call: TRBV19; j_call: TRBJ2-7; d_call: .; cdr3_nt: TGTGCCAGTAGTGAGCGGACTACCTACGAGCAGTACTTC; cdr3_aa: CASSERTTYEQYF
clone_size: many; v_call: TRBV2; j_call: TRBJ2-5; d_call: .; cdr3_nt: TGTGCCGGCAGTGAGCGAGAGACCCAGTACTTC; cdr3_aa: CAGSERETQYF
clone_size: .; v_call: TRBV7-3; j_call: TRBJ2-3; d_call: .; cdr3_nt: TGTGCCAGCAGCTCCCCAAACACAGATACGCAGTATTTT; cdr3_aa: CASSSPNTDTQYF
clone_size: many; v_call: TRBV2; j_call: TRBJ1-2; d_call: .; cdr3_nt: TGTGCCAGCAACCGGGACACTGGGGGTGGCTACACCTTC; cdr3_aa: CASNRDTGGGYTF
clone_size: .; v_call: TRBV5-1; j_call: TRBJ2-5; d_call: TRBD2; cdr3_nt: TGCGCCAGCAGCCCGGATCCAAGCGGGAGAAGGCGAGAGACCCAGTACTTC; cdr3_aa: CASSPDPSGRRRETQYF
clone_size: many; v_call: TRBV20-1; j_call: TRBJ1-5; d_call: .; cdr3_nt: TGCAGTGCTAGTCTGCAGGACAATCAGCCCCAGCATTTT; cdr3_aa: CSASLQDNQPQHF
clone_size: .; v_call: TRBV28; j_call: TRBJ2-1; d_call: .; cdr3_nt: TGTGCCAGCAGTTTAGCGGTCAGACTCGAGATCTACAATGAGCAGTTCTTC; cdr3_aa: CASSLAVRLEIYNEQFF
clone_size: .; v_call: TRBV27; j_call: TRBJ2-2; d_call: .; cdr3_nt: TGTGCCAGCAGTTTATCGATGAACGGGGAGCTGTTTTTT; cdr3_aa: CASSLSMNGELFF
clone_size: .; v_call: TRBV20-1; j_call: TRBJ2-7; d_call: .; cdr3_nt: TGCAGTGCTGCCGGGACGCCGAATTACGAGCAGTACTTC; cdr3_aa: CSAAGTPNYEQYF
clone_size: .; v_call: TRBV12-3/TRBV12-4; j_call: TRBJ2-1; d_call: TRBD1; cdr3_nt: TGTGCCAGCAGTTTGACAGGGGACTCCTACAATGAGCAGTTCTTC; cdr3_aa: CASSLTGDSYNEQFF
clone_size: .; v_call: TRBV11-1; j_call: TRBJ2-1; d_call: TRBD1; cdr3_nt: TGTGCCAGCAGCTTCGTCGGGACAGGGGGTGAGCAGTTCTTC; cdr3_aa: CASSFVGTGGEQFF
clone_size: many; v_call: TRBV28; j_call: TRBJ2-2; d_call: .; cdr3_nt: TGTGCCAGCAGCTTAACAGGAAACACCGGGGAGCTGTTTTTT; cdr3_aa: CASSLTGNTGELFF